The source of this T cell receptor beta chain is a study of cytomegalovirus exposure and HLA in healthy donors. PCR amplification relied on 60 Vbeta primers (plus 13 Jbeta primers). Assay: immunoSEQ multiplex PCR; the TCRdb copy retains only in-frame clones and omits some. This table has about 110,000 clones, roughly four fifths appearing once. This CDR3 is 15 amino acids long. CDR1 is SGHTA and CDR2 is FQGNSA in the germline V gene. Trimming cost V 6 bases and J 9 bases; bases outside gene matches: 9. The sequenced material came from PBMCs. The V call is TRBV7-2, the J call TRBJ2-1, with 12 bases matching TRBD2. The sequence derives from a man between 45 and 60 years old in good health and CMV-seronegative. The CDR3 loop is CASRPPSGGAVEQFF. The CDR3 DNA is TGTGCCAGCAGGCCCCCTAGCGGGGGGGCCGTTGAGCAGTTCTTC.